Listed here are 9 T cell receptor beta chains from one sample, sequenced in a study of Ad26.COV2.S vaccination and SARS-CoV-2 variants. Treatment indicated: some 20 received Ad26.COV2.S at low or high dose, single or two shots; five or six received placebo; per-sample allocation not given. Sampling happened 63 days after the first vaccine or placebo injection. Generated by immunoSEQ multiplex PCR, the TCRdb table keeps only in-frame clones and is missing some. Of around 300,000 clones listed, approximately 90% were seen once; the top ten hold about 4.6%. The source material was peripheral blood, sampled in a trial of Ad26.COV2.S vaccine versus placebo. The receptors here all came from a person between 18 and 59 years old who received the Ad26.COV2.S COVID-19 vaccine or a placebo.

This clone was detected a few times. The chain is built from TRBV12-3 or TRBV12-4 and TRBJ1-1; D possibly corresponds to TRBD1 (6 bases). This CDR3 has 12 amino acids. V lost 2 bases and J 8 bases, leaving 9 bases between the germline ends. CDR3 nucleotides: TGTGCCAGCAGTTTAAAGGGGACAGAAGCTTTCTTT. This gives the protein CASSLKGTEAFF.

The V and J genes are TRBV29-1 and TRBJ2-7; a possible D gene is TRBD2 (5 bases). The V end lost 6 bases, the J end lost 3 bases, and 12 bases lay between the germline ends. This CDR3 has 12 amino acids. Germline values: CDR1 SQVTM, CDR2 ANQGSEA. The CDR3 is CSVGEDDYEQYF. CDR3 nucleotide sequence: TGCAGCGTGGGAGAGGATGACTACGAGCAGTACTTC.

The genes are TRBV5-1 and TRBJ2-2, with D possibly TRBD1 on 6 matching bases. Germline-derived CDR1 and CDR2 are SGHRS and YFSETQ. This CDR3 has 15 residues. V was shortened by 1 base and J by 5 bases, with 12 bases between the two germline ends. CDR3 region: CASSLRAGATGELFF. CDR3 DNA: TGCGCCAGCAGCTTGAGGGCAGGGGCAACCGGGGAGCTGTTTTTT.

The chain carries TRBV7-9 and TRBJ2-1; the D gene is possibly TRBD2 (6 bases). CDR1 SEHNR and CDR2 FQNEAQ come from the germline V gene (reference sequence). CDR3 size: 13 residues. Deletions cut 4 bases from V and 6 bases from J, with 10 bases between. CDR3 DNA: TGTGCCAGCAGCTGGGGGGACTCCAATGAGCAGTTCTTC. This codes for CASSWGDSNEQFF.

This clone occurred many times. This chain connects TRBV6-5 to TRBJ1-5; D might be TRBD1 (6 bases). The germline V gene has CDR1 MNHEY and CDR2 SVGAGI. The CDR3 sequence is 13 residues long. V was cut by 7 bases and J by 5 bases, with 12 bases left in between. The CDR3 here is CASKGGADQPQHF. The CDR3 DNA reads as TGTGCCAGCAAAGGGGGGGCCGATCAGCCCCAGCATTTT.

The V call is TRBV6-1, the J call TRBJ2-7; tentative D call: TRBD1 (5 bases). The V gene's germline CDR1 is MNHNS and CDR2 SASEGT. Trimming left V 1 base short and J 3 bases short, with 10 bases between. The CDR3 extends over 14 amino acids. The CDR3 DNA follows: TGTGCCAGCAGTGAAGTAGGCAGGGTCTACGAGCAGTACTTC. Encoded protein: CASSEVGRVYEQYF.

The chain carries TRBV9 and TRBJ2-2; D tentatively fits TRBD1 or TRBD2 (5 bases each). CDR1 is SGDLS, CDR2 YYNGEE, per germline. The CDR3 runs 14 residues. Trimming removed 0 bases from V and 4 bases from J, with 7 bases in between. CDR3 loop: CASSVDGGTGELFF. In DNA form, the CDR3 reads TGTGCCAGCAGCGTAGATGGGGGCACCGGGGAGCTGTTTTTT.

The CDR3 spells CASSSGTASNQPQHF. The CDR3 region has the DNA TGTGCCAGCTCATCCGGGACAGCTAGCAATCAGCCCCAGCATTTT. This chain connects TRBV18 to TRBJ1-5, with 7 bases lining up with TRBD1. From germline, CDR1 is KGHSH and CDR2 LQKENI. This CDR3 region has 15 residues. With V trimmed by 5 bases and J by 0 bases, 4 bases remained unmatched.

The chain carries TRBV30 and TRBJ2-2, with TRBD1 matching over 7 bases. CDR3 length equals 14 residues. With 3 bases clipped from V and 3 bases from J, the junction kept 4 bases outside the gene matches. CDR1 is GTSNPN and CDR2 is SVGIG in the germline V gene (reference sequence). The CDR3 sequence: CAWSWDSDTGELFF. For the CDR3, the DNA is TGTGCCTGGAGCTGGGACAGCGACACCGGGGAGCTGTTTTTT.